This T cell receptor (beta chain) was captured by sequencing in a study of a mutant IDH1 vaccine in newly diagnosed glioma. Overall study: In weeks 1, 3, 5, 7, 11, 15, 19 and 23, patients were immunized, eight times in all. Radiotherapy alone preceded vaccination by 4-6 weeks; alternatively, vaccination started with temozolomide cycles. Sex among treated patients split approximately 62% male, 37.5% female; mean age was around 40 years. Study-wide results and caveats: Seemingly, pseudoprogression had no relation to changes in the top peripheral T cell clonotypes.

Sample time point: week 5, during vaccination. One vaccine dose held 300 ug of mutant IDH1 20-mer peptide and came with topical imiquimod. Clones were read by immunoSEQ multiplex PCR, and TCRdb kept only the in-frame ones, dropping some. Of some 55,000 clones listed, about nine tenths were seen once; the top ten hold approximately 4.6%. As for this clone: Its antigen is not identified.

V gave up 7 bases and J gave up 0 bases; unmatched junction bases: 8. Looked up from germline, CDR1 is MNHEY and CDR2 is SVGAGI. The CDR3 is 15 amino acids. The source material was PBMCs, sampled from a glioma patient whose treatment included an IDH1 peptide vaccine. V and J are TRBV6-5 and TRBJ1-1; TRBD1 agrees at 7 bases. The TCR originated in a middle-aged woman with glioma. DNA for the CDR3: TGTGCCAGCACCCGGACAGGAGTCATGAACACTGAAGCTTTCTTT. Translation gives CASTRTGVMNTEAFF.